This record covers a single TCR beta chain. This record comes from a study of blood T cell repertoires in COVID-19. In the study overall: Samples representing acute and convalescent COVID-19 were sourced from the United States, Italy and Spain. The analysed material was cDNA or gDNA that came from T cells, B-cell-depleted T cells, or PBMCs.

This CDR3 comprises 15 residues. The V gene's germline CDR1 is SGHTA and CDR2 FQGNSA. V dropped 4 bases and J dropped 6 bases, with 17 bases sitting between them. Authors' methods: The assay estimated nucleated cells by amplifying reference gene primers. Generated by immunoSEQ multiplex PCR, the TCRdb table keeps only in-frame clones and is missing some. That table is the source of V, J and clone size, and D and trimming were worked out from the DNA. The sample has about 260,000 clones; 75% to 90% are singletons. Sequenced input: peripheral blood. The receptor's source is a woman in her 40s who had recovered from COVID-19. The J gene is TRBJ2-3, the V gene TRBV7-2; D perhaps matches TRBD2 (6 bases). This CDR3 is CASSSYNVGRDTQYF. The CDR3 nucleotides read TGTGCCAGCAGCTCCTACAATGTGGGGAGGGATACGCAGTATTTT.